The 18 T cell receptor beta chains reported below all come from one sample, sequenced in a study of shared clonotypes between healthy human individuals. The table came from immunoSEQ multiplex PCR; TCRdb's copy has only in-frame clones and leaves some out. Among some 530,000 clones listed, approximately 84% were seen once. The sequencing sample was made of PBMCs. These receptors were obtained from a woman in her forties in good health. Some clones in this sample may be carry-over from other donors' samples.

The chain joins TRBV27 to TRBJ1-2; 8 bases align to TRBD1. This CDR3 region has 15 residues. V was pared by 4 bases and J by 8 bases, with 12 bases of the junction left unmatched. Looked up from germline, CDR1 is MNHEY and CDR2 is SMNVEV (reference sequence). The CDR3 here is CASSSPSTGAAGYTF. The CDR3 DNA reads as TGTGCCAGCAGTTCCCCCTCGACAGGGGCGGCGGGCTACACCTTC.

The chain links TRBV27 to TRBJ2-3; TRBD2 matches 8 bases. With V trimmed by 2 bases and J by 4 bases, 5 bases remained unmatched. CDR3 size: 15 residues. Per the germline V gene, CDR1 is MNHEY and CDR2 is SMNVEV (reference sequence). The CDR3 sequence is CASSLGGRYADTQYF. In DNA form, the CDR3 reads TGTGCCAGCAGTTTAGGCGGGAGGTATGCAGATACGCAGTATTTT.

Points on this clone: A far larger clone is one base from this, pointing to a likely read error. Other DNA sequences in the sample encode the same CDR3. J is TRBJ1-1 and V is TRBV28, with TRBD1 as a possible D gene (6 bases). Germline V gene sequence: CDR1 MDHEN, CDR2 SYDVKM. The V and J ends lost 10 bases and 2 bases respectively, with 17 bases between them. The CDR3 extends over 14 amino acids. This chain's CDR3 is CATTVGGHNTEAFF. Written as DNA, the CDR3 is TGTGCCACCACTGTTGGGGGACATAACACTGAAGCTTTCTTT.

As concerns this clone: The same CDR3 also results from other DNA sequences found in this sample. This chain uses TRBV18 with TRBJ1-2, with D perhaps TRBD1 (6 bases). CDR3 length: 13 residues. V was shortened by 0 bases and J by 4 bases, with 6 bases between the two germline ends. Germline V lookup: CDR1 KGHSH, CDR2 LQKENI. CDR3 loop: CASSPPDSYGYTF. CDR3 nucleotides: TGTGCCAGCTCACCACCGGACAGCTATGGCTACACCTTC.

The V gene is TRBV28, the J gene TRBJ2-5, with 7 bases aligning to TRBD2. Germline-derived CDR1 and CDR2 are MDHEN and SYDVKM. Germline trimming cut 5 bases from V and 3 bases from J; bases unmatched to any gene: 12. The CDR3 has 16 amino acids. In DNA, the CDR3 is TGTGCCAGCAGTCCCCAACCCGGAGCGGGGAAAGAGACCCAGTACTTC. Protein product: CASSPQPGAGKETQYF.

In this sample, this clone turned up a few times. The gene calls are TRBV18 and TRBJ2-3, with D possibly TRBD1 on 7 matching bases. From germline, CDR1 is KGHSH and CDR2 LQKENI. This CDR3 spans 16 amino acids. Trimming took 6 bases from V and 3 from J, leaving 19 bases between them. The CDR3 reads CASSHGRTGLTDTQYF. Written as DNA, the CDR3 is TGTGCCAGCTCCCACGGCCGGACAGGACTAACAGATACGCAGTATTTT.

Comments on this clone: One junction end disagrees with the germline gene, perhaps due to a read error. J is TRBJ1-1 and V is TRBV10-3; TRBD1 might be the D (5 bases). Germline values: CDR1 ENHRY, CDR2 SYGVKD. The CDR3 covers 13 residues. This chain's CDR3 is CTISRDQNTEAFF. As DNA, the CDR3 is TGTACCATCAGCAGGGACCAGAACACTGAAGCTTTCTTT.

The chain combines TRBV9 with TRBJ1-5; D unresolved. CDR3 length: 13 amino acids. Trimming took off 4 bases at V and 0 bases at J, with 5 bases between the two ends. Germline V lookup: CDR1 SGDLS, CDR2 YYNGEE. The CDR3 coding sequence is TGTGCCAGCAGCAAGTATAGCAATCAGCCCCAGCATTTT. This gives the protein CASSKYSNQPQHF.

The table lists this clone with a few counts. The rearrangement uses TRBV10-3 and TRBJ2-7, with TRBD2 identical over 10 bases. CDR3 length equals 15 residues. Trimming removed 6 bases from V and 4 bases from J; junction bases left unmatched: 9. The germline gives CDR1 ENHRY, CDR2 SYGVKD. The CDR3 coding sequence is TGTGCCATCAGCTTTACTAGCGGGAATAAGTACGAGCAGTACTTC. Translating gives CAISFTSGNKYEQYF.

As concerns this clone: Germline is not matched at one junction end, which may reflect a read error. The same CDR3 can be traced to other DNA sequences in this sample. CDR3 bases: TGTGCCGGCTCACCAGGTGCCACTGAAGCTTTCTTT. As protein: CAGSPGATEAFF. This chain links TRBV18 with TRBJ1-1; D ambiguous. The CDR3 loop spans 12 amino acids. In germline, CDR1 is KGHSH, CDR2 LQKENI.

This chain joins TRBV13 and TRBJ2-1; the D call may be TRBD1 or TRBD2 (6 bases each). Trimming shortened V by 4 bases and J by 9 bases, and 22 bases separated the two germline ends. This CDR3 region has 16 residues. Germline V gene lookup returns CDR1 PRHDT and CDR2 FYEKMQ (reference sequence). The CDR3 DNA reads as TGTGCCAGCAGCTCAGACTACCGGGGGCAGTTTAGTGAGCAGTTCTTC. Amino acids: CASSSDYRGQFSEQFF.

The gene calls are TRBV9 and TRBJ2-7, with a tentative D call TRBD1 (7 bases). The germline V gene encodes CDR1 SGDLS and CDR2 YYNGEE. Trimming cost V 0 bases and J 5 bases, with 12 bases left between them. The CDR3 consists of 14 residues. Here the CDR3 DNA reads TGTGCCAGCAGCGTAGGGAGGGGGCTCGACGAGCAGTACTTC. Translation: CASSVGRGLDEQYF.

The rearrangement uses TRBV19 and TRBJ1-5; 9 bases fit TRBD1. This CDR3 is 17 amino acids long. V was pared by 7 bases and J by 1 base, with 11 bases of the junction left unmatched. Germline CDR1 and CDR2: LNHDA and SQIVND (reference sequence). The CDR3, as DNA: TGTGCCAGTACCCAACAGAGACAGGGGGTGAGCAATCAGCCCCAGCATTTT. Translation gives CASTQQRQGVSNQPQHF. Using reference TRBV19 and TRBJ1-5 for the parts outside the CDR3, the full variable domain is DGGITQSPKYLFRKEGQNVTLSCEQNLNHDAMYWYRQDPGQGLRLIYYSQIVNDFQKGDIAEGYSVSREKKESFPLTVTSAQKNPTAFYLCASTQQRQGVSNQPQHFGDGTRLSIL.

Turning to this clone: A read error is the likely source, as a far larger clone sits one nucleotide away. J is TRBJ1-5 and V is TRBV15; 8 nucleotides line up with TRBD1. The CDR3 covers 15 residues. V was clipped by 4 bases and J by 9 bases; unmatched bases: 11. The germline CDR1 and CDR2 sequences are LNHNV and YYDKDF (reference sequence). The CDR3, as DNA: TGTGCCACCAGCATGGACAGGGTCAGCGGCCGGCCCCAGCATTTT. Translation gives CATSMDRVSGRPQHF.

This clone was seen a single time. The chain links TRBV28 to TRBJ2-5; 12 nucleotides line up with TRBD1. CDR1 and CDR2 (germline): MDHEN, SYDVKM. This CDR3 has 16 residues. Trimming took 5 bases from V and 4 from J; bases not matched to a gene: 8. The CDR3 region is CASSPGDRGQAETQYF. The CDR3 nucleotides are TGTGCCAGCAGTCCTGGGGACAGGGGGCAGGCAGAGACCCAGTACTTC.

The rearrangement uses TRBV5-6 and TRBJ1-2; 8 bases match TRBD1. CDR3 length: 15 residues. Germline CDR1 reads SGHDT; CDR2 reads YYEEEE. J lost 4 bases, V lost 1 base, and 6 bases had no gene match. In DNA, the CDR3 is TGTGCCAGCAGCTTGATACAGGGGGAGGTCTATGGCTACACCTTC. Amino acid sequence: CASSLIQGEVYGYTF.

The gene calls are TRBV6-5 and TRBJ1-3, with D possibly TRBD1 on 5 matching bases. The CDR3 is 15 amino acids. V lost 0 bases and J lost 6, with 12 bases in between. Germline-derived CDR1 and CDR2 are MNHEY and SVGAGI. In DNA, the CDR3 is TGTGCCAGCAGTTACTCTGGACACAAGGAAAACACCATATATTTT. Translated: CASSYSGHKENTIYF.

V is TRBV5-4 and J is TRBJ2-1, with TRBD2 identical over 7 bases. Germline trimming cut 4 bases from V and 2 bases from J; bases unmatched to any gene: 12. The germline V gene has CDR1 SGHNT and CDR2 YYREEE (reference sequence). The CDR3 contains 17 residues. The CDR3 is CASSMGPPGTTYNEQFF. The DNA of the CDR3 is TGTGCCAGCAGCATGGGCCCTCCGGGGACTACCTACAATGAGCAGTTCTTC.